One sample yielded the 31 T cell receptor beta chains listed below, sequenced in a study of blood T cell repertoires in COVID-19. Data came from immunoSEQ multiplex PCR; TCRdb stores just in-frame clones and leaves some out. This sample has under 65,000 clones, with approximately 90% found just once. Material for sequencing was peripheral blood. The receptors originated from a man in his 60s with acute or convalescent COVID-19.

The chain combines TRBV4-3 with TRBJ2-7, with TRBD2 matching over 11 bases. CDR3 size: 15 residues. Germline V gene sequence: CDR1 LGHNA, CDR2 YSLEER. The V gene end was trimmed by 4 bases and the J gene end by 2 bases; junction bases not matched to a gene: 4. The CDR3 loop is CASSLGLAAAYEQYF. The CDR3 nucleotides read TGCGCCAGCAGCCTGGGACTAGCGGCTGCCTACGAGCAGTACTTC.

This clone has a single count. The V and J genes are TRBV6-5 and TRBJ1-4; a possible D gene is TRBD1 (5 bases). CDR1 is MNHEY, CDR2 SVGAGI, per germline. V was shortened by 0 bases and J by 10 bases, with 15 bases between the two germline ends. There are 15 residues in the CDR3. CDR3 loop: CASSYSGGDRGKLFF. The CDR3 DNA reads TGTGCCAGCAGTTACTCGGGGGGGGATAGAGGAAAACTGTTTTTT.

V usage is TRBV28 and J usage is TRBJ2-1; tentative D call: TRBD2 (6 bases). The CDR3 sequence is 14 residues long. V was shortened by 6 bases and J by 2 bases, with 11 bases between the two germline ends. CDR1 MDHEN and CDR2 SYDVKM come from the germline V gene. CDR3 sequence reads: CASRTGTPYNEQFF. CDR3 coding DNA: TGTGCCAGCAGGACCGGGACTCCCTACAATGAGCAGTTCTTC.

This chain links TRBV7-8 with TRBJ1-1; D possibly corresponds to TRBD1 (6 bases). Trimming stripped 5 bases from V and 0 bases from J, with 19 bases between. There are 17 residues in the CDR3. The germline V gene has CDR1 SGHVS and CDR2 FQNEAQ. As DNA, the CDR3 is TGTGCCAGCAGCCCAAACCTTAGGACAGCGTTGAACACTGAAGCTTTCTTT. It yields the protein CASSPNLRTALNTEAFF.

This clone was seen once. The CDR3 DNA is TGTGCCAGTAGTACCCCCCGAGGGGGACGGCAGCCCCAGCATTTT. It specifies CASSTPRGGRQPQHF. The chain joins TRBV19 to TRBJ1-5; a weak D match, TRBD1 (6 bases). V dropped 4 bases and J dropped 7 bases, with 17 bases sitting between them. The CDR3 loop spans 15 amino acids. CDR1 and CDR2 from the germline V gene are LNHDA and SQIVND (reference sequence). The complete variable domain, with remaining parts taken from reference TRBV19 and TRBJ1-5, reads DGGITQSPKYLFRKEGQNVTLSCEQNLNHDAMYWYRQDPGQGLRLIYYSQIVNDFQKGDIAEGYSVSREKKESFPLTVTSAQKNPTAFYLCASSTPRGGRQPQHFGDGTRLSIL.

V is TRBV10-3 and J is TRBJ2-3; D is unclear. Germline CDR1 is ENHRY and CDR2 is SYGVKD. Trimming removed 0 bases from V and 6 bases from J, with 7 bases in between. This CDR3 contains 13 residues. Here the CDR3 DNA reads TGTGCCATCAGTGAGTCGACTCGGGATACGCAGTATTTT. It yields the protein CAISESTRDTQYF.

The CDR3 DNA reads as TGTGCCAGCCTCTTAGTAAGAGGCAATGAGCAGTTCTTC. Translated: CASLLVRGNEQFF. The chain has TRBV7-8 and TRBJ2-1, with unresolved D. Germline lookup yields CDR1 SGHVS and CDR2 FQNEAQ. Trimming removed 8 bases at V and 6 bases at J, with 14 bases between. The CDR3 has 13 residues.

This clone was seen a few times. V and J are TRBV7-2 and TRBJ1-5, with 9 nucleotides matching TRBD1. J lost 6 bases, V lost 4 bases, and 4 bases had no gene match. The CDR3 spans 14 residues. Germline V gene lookup returns CDR1 SGHTA and CDR2 FQGNSA. CDR3 coding DNA: TGTGCCAGCAGCTCAACAGGGGGCGGTCAGCCCCAGCATTTT. Encoded protein: CASSSTGGGQPQHF.

The chain is built from TRBV27 and TRBJ2-7; 13 bases are shared with TRBD2. The trim removed 7 bases at V and 2 bases at J, leaving 17 bases unmatched. The CDR3 spans 19 residues. Germline CDR1 is MNHEY and CDR2 is SMNVEV (reference sequence). CDR3 DNA: TGTGCCAGCATTGAACGGGTGGGGACTAGCGGGAATAGGGCCTACGAGCAGTACTTC. Translating gives CASIERVGTSGNRAYEQYF.

The chain links TRBV7-6 to TRBJ2-5; TRBD2 agrees at 10 bases. CDR3 length: 15 amino acids. V was clipped by 2 bases and J by 5 bases; unmatched bases: 5. CDR1 SGHVS and CDR2 FNYEAQ come from the germline V gene. This chain's CDR3 is CASSLNLAGVETQYF. The CDR3 DNA is TGTGCCAGCAGCTTAAACCTAGCGGGAGTGGAGACCCAGTACTTC.

The chain employs TRBV3-1 (or the pseudogene TRBV3-2) and TRBJ2-1; 7 bases are a match to TRBD2. In germline, CDR1 is LGHDT, CDR2 YNNKEL (reference sequence). V dropped 2 bases and J dropped 6; count of bases not matched to a gene: 10. CDR3 length: 16 residues. CDR3: CASSQRVGAGINEQFF. The CDR3 nucleotides read TGTGCCAGCAGCCAAAGGGTTGGAGCGGGAATCAATGAGCAGTTCTTC.

This clone was observed many times. The gene calls are TRBV28 and TRBJ1-5; D is uncertain. Germline assignment: CDR1 MDHEN and CDR2 SYDVKM. Trimming removed 6 bases from V and 6 bases from J, with 12 bases in between. The CDR3 loop spans 13 amino acids. The CDR3: CASSKDGVQPQHF. Written as DNA, the CDR3 is TGTGCCAGCAGCAAAGACGGGGTTCAGCCCCAGCATTTT.

The chain is built from TRBV28 and TRBJ2-3, with D uncertain. The CDR3 loop spans 15 amino acids. Germline lookup yields CDR1 MDHEN and CDR2 SYDVKM. V shed 5 bases and J shed 1 base, with 13 bases lying between them. In nucleotides, the CDR3 is TGTGCCAGCAGTCGATCTAGAGTCGGCACAGATACGCAGTATTTT. This sequence encodes CASSRSRVGTDTQYF.

The gene calls are TRBV7-2 and TRBJ2-3; 11 bases map to TRBD1. The CDR3 spans 15 residues. The ends lost 3 bases at V and 1 base at J; junction bases unmatched: 0. Looked up from germline, CDR1 is SGHTA and CDR2 is FQGNSA. In nucleotides, the CDR3 is TGTGCCAGCAGCTTGGACAGGGGGCGCACAGATACGCAGTATTTT. This sequence encodes CASSLDRGRTDTQYF.

The chain employs TRBV6-2 or TRBV6-3 and TRBJ1-5; 8 positions match TRBD1. The length of the CDR3 is 18 residues. Trimming at V came to 4 bases and at J to 2 bases, leaving 13 bases not matched to a gene. The germline gives CDR1 MNHEY, CDR2 SVGEGT. CDR3 in amino acids: CASSSIRDRSTGNQPQHF. In nucleotides, the CDR3 is TGTGCCAGCAGTTCGATCCGGGACAGGAGTACGGGCAATCAGCCCCAGCATTTT.

V usage is TRBV7-3 and J usage is TRBJ2-2; possible D gene TRBD1, 5 bases. The germline V gene encodes CDR1 SGHTA and CDR2 FQGTGA. The CDR3 is 13 amino acids. Trimming removed 5 bases from V and 5 bases from J, with 9 bases in between. CDR3 loop: CASSRQYTGELFF. CDR3 nucleotides: TGTGCCAGCAGCCGACAGTATACCGGGGAGCTGTTTTTT.

The chain employs TRBV11-1 and TRBJ2-7; 8 bases line up with TRBD1. Germline V lookup: CDR1 SGHAT, CDR2 FQDESV (reference sequence). The V and J ends lost 3 bases and 3 bases, in that order; junction bases with no gene match: 4. This CDR3 contains 14 residues. CDR3 nucleotide sequence: TGTGCCAGCAGCTTGACAGGGGCTTTCTACGAGCAGTACTTC. Amino acids: CASSLTGAFYEQYF.

The chain carries TRBV5-6 and TRBJ1-2, with 8 nucleotides matching TRBD1. This CDR3 is built from 15 residues. Trimming at V came to 6 bases and at J to 5 bases, leaving 12 bases not matched to a gene. Germline lookup yields CDR1 SGHDT and CDR2 YYEEEE. This CDR3 is CASIWGQGALYGYTF. As DNA, the CDR3 is TGTGCCAGCATCTGGGGCCAGGGGGCGCTTTATGGCTACACCTTC.

The chain carries TRBV6-5 and TRBJ2-1; D remains ambiguous. Trimming took off 6 bases at V and 7 bases at J, with 7 bases between the two ends. The CDR3 consists of 11 residues. CDR1 and CDR2 (germline): MNHEY, SVGAGI. CDR3 bases: TGTGCCAGCAGCCGCGATAATGAGCAGTTCTTC. Translation: CASSRDNEQFF.

V and J are TRBV27 and TRBJ1-2; no clear D. The CDR3 is 13 amino acids. Per germline, CDR1 MNHEY and CDR2 SMNVEV (reference sequence). The V gene lost 3 bases and the J gene lost 2 bases, with 7 bases spanning the gap. CDR3 coding DNA: TGTGCCAGCAGTTTCCACAGAAACTATGGCTACACCTTC. This gives the protein CASSFHRNYGYTF.

This chain connects TRBV10-3 to TRBJ1-2; D is unresolved. V shed 7 bases and J shed 10 bases, with 10 bases lying between them. CDR1 and CDR2 (germline): ENHRY, SYGVKD. There are 10 residues in the CDR3. The CDR3 spells CAIKEEVYTF. CDR3 nucleotides: TGTGCCATCAAAGAGGAGGTCTACACCTTC.

The chain recombines TRBV13 with TRBJ1-2, with 9 bases lining up with TRBD1. CDR3 length equals 14 residues. Germline V gives CDR1 PRHDT, CDR2 FYEKMQ (reference sequence). V lost 9 bases and J lost 4; bases outside the gene matches: 9. CDR3 in amino acids: CASVTGGAGYGYTF. For the CDR3, the DNA is TGTGCCAGTGTTACAGGGGGCGCTGGCTATGGCTACACCTTC.

V usage is TRBV28 and J usage is TRBJ2-3; 8 bases match TRBD2. The CDR3 has 15 amino acids. Germline values: CDR1 MDHEN, CDR2 SYDVKM. V dropped 5 bases and J dropped 6; count of bases not matched to a gene: 10. CDR3 in amino acids: CASSPIAGPGDTQYF. CDR3 DNA: TGTGCCAGCAGTCCCATAGCGGGACCGGGGGATACGCAGTATTTT.

V and J are TRBV6-6 and TRBJ2-5, with 10 bases aligning to TRBD1. Germline values: CDR1 MNHNY, CDR2 SVGAGI (reference sequence). The J segment lost 2 bases and the V segment lost 7 bases, leaving 4 bases of the junction unmatched. The length of the CDR3 is 14 residues. The CDR3 sequence is CASTRDRGQETQYF. In DNA, the CDR3 is TGTGCCAGCACTCGGGACAGGGGTCAAGAGACCCAGTACTTC.

This clone came up once. The gene calls are TRBV12-1 and TRBJ2-3; TRBD2 is the table's D call, not checked against the DNA. TRBV12-1 is marked as a pseudogene. The CDR3 runs to 15 residues. The DNA for the CDR3 is TGTGCCAGCAGCTCCCGGACTCCGCGGGAAGATACGCAGTATTTT. Amino acids: CASSSRTPREDTQYF.

V and J are TRBV6-2 or TRBV6-3 and TRBJ1-5; 7 positions agree with TRBD1. V lost 2 bases, J lost 2 bases, and 9 bases stayed unmatched. CDR3 length equals 17 residues. Germline CDR1 reads MNHEY; CDR2 reads SVGEGT. The CDR3 nucleotides are TGTGCCAGCAGTTACGGCTACGGGACAGCTCGCAATCAGCCCCAGCATTTT. Protein: CASSYGYGTARNQPQHF.

The V call is TRBV7-9, the J call TRBJ2-3, with 8 nucleotides matching TRBD2. The J segment lost 6 bases and the V segment lost 7 bases, leaving 15 bases of the junction unmatched. Germline V CDR1 and CDR2: SEHNR, FQNEAQ (reference sequence). CDR3 length equals 16 residues. The CDR3 loop reads CASTPGTGGPGDTQYF. The CDR3 nucleotides are TGTGCCAGCACCCCCGGCACGGGAGGGCCAGGGGATACGCAGTATTTT.

V usage is TRBV27 and J usage is TRBJ1-5; D ambiguous. V was cut by 2 bases and J by 2 bases, with 7 bases left in between. Germline loops: CDR1 MNHEY, CDR2 SMNVEV (reference sequence). The length of the CDR3 is 14 residues. Written as DNA, the CDR3 is TGTGCCAGCAGTTTACGGCAGGGCAATCAGCCCCAGCATTTT. Translated: CASSLRQGNQPQHF.

The count of this clone is one. The chain links TRBV6-1 to TRBJ2-5; 7 bases are a match to TRBD1. Germline CDR1 reads MNHNS; CDR2 reads SASEGT. The CDR3 runs to 15 residues. After removal of 3 bases from V and 2 bases from J, the junction contained 6 bases not matched to a gene. In DNA form, the CDR3 reads TGTGCCAGCAGTGACCTCGGGACAGATCAAGAGACCCAGTACTTC. Protein: CASSDLGTDQETQYF.

CDR3 amino acids: CSAYLNTEAFF. As DNA, the CDR3 is TGCAGTGCTTATTTGAACACTGAAGCTTTCTTT. The J gene is TRBJ1-1, the V gene TRBV20-1; D is unclear. Germline V gene data show CDR1 as DFQATT and CDR2 as SNEGSKA (reference sequence). CDR3 length: 11 residues. The V end lost 5 bases, the J end lost 0 bases, and 4 bases lay between the germline ends.

The chain is built from TRBV3-1 (or the pseudogene TRBV3-2) and TRBJ2-2; 14 positions agree with TRBD2. V was pared by 3 bases and J by 7 bases, with 10 bases of the junction left unmatched. CDR1 is LGHDT, CDR2 YNNKEL, per germline (reference sequence). This CDR3 contains 18 residues. The CDR3: CASSQVRGLAGAGGELFF. The CDR3 bases are TGTGCCAGCAGCCAGGTCAGGGGACTAGCGGGAGCGGGCGGGGAGCTGTTTTTT.